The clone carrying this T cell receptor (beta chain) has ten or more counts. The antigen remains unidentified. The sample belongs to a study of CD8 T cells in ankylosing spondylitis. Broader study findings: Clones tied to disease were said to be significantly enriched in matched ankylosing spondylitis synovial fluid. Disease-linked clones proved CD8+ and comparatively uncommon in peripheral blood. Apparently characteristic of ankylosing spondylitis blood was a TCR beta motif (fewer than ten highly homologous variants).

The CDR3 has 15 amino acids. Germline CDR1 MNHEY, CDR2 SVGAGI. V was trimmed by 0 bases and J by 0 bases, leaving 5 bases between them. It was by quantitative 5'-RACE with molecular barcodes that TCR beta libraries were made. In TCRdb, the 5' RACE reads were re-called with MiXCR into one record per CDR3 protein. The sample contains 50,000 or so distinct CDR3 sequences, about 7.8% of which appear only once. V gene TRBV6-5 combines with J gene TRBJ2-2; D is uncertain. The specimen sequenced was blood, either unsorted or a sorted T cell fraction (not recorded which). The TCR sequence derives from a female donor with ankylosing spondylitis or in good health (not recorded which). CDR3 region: CASSYSLANTGELFF. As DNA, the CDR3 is TGTGCCAGCAGTTACTCGCTAGCGAACACCGGGGAGCTGTTTTTT.